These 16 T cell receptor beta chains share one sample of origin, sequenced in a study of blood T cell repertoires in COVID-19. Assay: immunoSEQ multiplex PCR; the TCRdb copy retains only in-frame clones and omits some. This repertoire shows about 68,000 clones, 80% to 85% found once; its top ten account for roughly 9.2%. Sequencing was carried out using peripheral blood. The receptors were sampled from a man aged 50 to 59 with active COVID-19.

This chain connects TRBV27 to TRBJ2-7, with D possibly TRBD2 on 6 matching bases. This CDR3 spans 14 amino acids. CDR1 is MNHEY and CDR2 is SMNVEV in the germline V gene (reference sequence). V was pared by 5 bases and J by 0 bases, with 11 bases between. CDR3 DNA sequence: TGTGCCAGCAGTGGGACTTTCCACTCCTACGAGCAGTACTTC. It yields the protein CASSGTFHSYEQYF.

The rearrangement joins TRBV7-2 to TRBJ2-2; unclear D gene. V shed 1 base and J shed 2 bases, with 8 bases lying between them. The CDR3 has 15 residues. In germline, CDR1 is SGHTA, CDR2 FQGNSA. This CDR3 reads CASSLGRPNTGELFF. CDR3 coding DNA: TGTGCCAGCAGCTTAGGCAGGCCTAACACCGGGGAGCTGTTTTTT.

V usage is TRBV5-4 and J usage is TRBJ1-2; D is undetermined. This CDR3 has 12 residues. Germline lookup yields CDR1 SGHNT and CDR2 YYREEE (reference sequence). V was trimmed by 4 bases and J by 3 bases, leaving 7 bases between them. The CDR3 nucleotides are TGTGCCAGCAGCCTATCCTACTATGGCTACACCTTC. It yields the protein CASSLSYYGYTF.

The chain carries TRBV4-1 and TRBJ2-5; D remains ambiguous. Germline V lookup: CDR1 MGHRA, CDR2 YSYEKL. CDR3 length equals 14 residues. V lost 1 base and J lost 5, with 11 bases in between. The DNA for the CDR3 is TGCGCCAGCAGCCAAGTTGGCTCTCTGGAGACCCAGTACTTC. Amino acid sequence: CASSQVGSLETQYF.

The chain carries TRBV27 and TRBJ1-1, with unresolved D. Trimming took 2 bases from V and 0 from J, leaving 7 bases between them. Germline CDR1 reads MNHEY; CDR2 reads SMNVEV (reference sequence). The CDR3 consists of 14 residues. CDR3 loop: CASSLRSVNTEAFF. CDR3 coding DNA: TGTGCCAGCAGTTTAAGATCGGTGAACACTGAAGCTTTCTTT.

CDR3 protein: CASRNRVTGELFF. CDR3 in DNA: TGTGCCAGTAGGAACAGGGTTACCGGGGAGCTGTTTTTT. This rearrangement joins TRBV19 to TRBJ2-2; tentative D call: TRBD1 (6 bases). Per the germline V gene, CDR1 is LNHDA and CDR2 is SQIVND (reference sequence). The CDR3 length is 13 residues. V was pared by 6 bases and J by 5 bases, with 10 bases between.

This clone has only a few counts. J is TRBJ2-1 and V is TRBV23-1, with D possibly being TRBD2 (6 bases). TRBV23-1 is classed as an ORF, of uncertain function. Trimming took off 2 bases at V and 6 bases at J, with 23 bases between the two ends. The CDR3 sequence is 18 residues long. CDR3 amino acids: CASSQGGSDRPGFNEQFF. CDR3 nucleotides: TGCGCCAGCAGTCAAGGGGGGTCGGACCGCCCAGGTTTCAATGAGCAGTTCTTC.

In nucleotides, the CDR3 is TGTGCCAGCAAGGGAGAGGCGCGCCTCTACGAGCAGTACTTC. Translating gives CASKGEARLYEQYF. The chain has TRBV2 and TRBJ2-7; maybe TRBD2 (5 bases). From germline, CDR1 is SNHLY and CDR2 FYNNEI. V was pared by 7 bases and J by 3 bases, with 16 bases between. The CDR3 contains 14 residues.

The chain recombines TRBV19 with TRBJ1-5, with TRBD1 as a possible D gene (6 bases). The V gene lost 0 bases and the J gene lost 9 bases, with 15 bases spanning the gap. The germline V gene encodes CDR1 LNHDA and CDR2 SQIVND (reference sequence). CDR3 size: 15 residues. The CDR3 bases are TGTGCCAGTAGTATAGAGATGCAGGGGAGGGGGCCCCAGCATTTT. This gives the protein CASSIEMQGRGPQHF. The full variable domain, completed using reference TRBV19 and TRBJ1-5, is DGGITQSPKYLFRKEGQNVTLSCEQNLNHDAMYWYRQDPGQGLRLIYYSQIVNDFQKGDIAEGYSVSREKKESFPLTVTSAQKNPTAFYLCASSIEMQGRGPQHFGDGTRLSIL.

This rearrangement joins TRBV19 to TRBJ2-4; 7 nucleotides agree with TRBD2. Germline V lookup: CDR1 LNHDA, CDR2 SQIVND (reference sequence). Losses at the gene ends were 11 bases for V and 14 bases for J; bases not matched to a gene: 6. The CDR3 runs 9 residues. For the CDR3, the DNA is TGTGCCCCCGGGGGGACGGAGTACTTC. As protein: CAPGGTEYF.

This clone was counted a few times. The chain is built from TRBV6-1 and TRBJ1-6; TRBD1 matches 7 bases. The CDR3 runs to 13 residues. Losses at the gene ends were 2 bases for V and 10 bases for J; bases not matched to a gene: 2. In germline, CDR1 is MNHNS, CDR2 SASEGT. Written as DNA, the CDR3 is TGTGCCAGCAGTGAACACAGGGGATCACCCCTCCACTTT. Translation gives CASSEHRGSPLHF.

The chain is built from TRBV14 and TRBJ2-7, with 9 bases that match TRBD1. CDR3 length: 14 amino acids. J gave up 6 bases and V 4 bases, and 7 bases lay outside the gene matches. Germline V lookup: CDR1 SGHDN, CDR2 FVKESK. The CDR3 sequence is CASSLTGTGTEQYF. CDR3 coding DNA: TGTGCCAGCAGCCTGACCGGGACAGGGACCGAGCAGTACTTC.

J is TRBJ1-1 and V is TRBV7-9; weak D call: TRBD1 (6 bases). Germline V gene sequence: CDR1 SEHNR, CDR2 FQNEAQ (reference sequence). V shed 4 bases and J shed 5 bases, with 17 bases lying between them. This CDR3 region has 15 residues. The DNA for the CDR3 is TGTGCCAGCAGCTCAAGCGCGGGGGCAGGTACTGAAGCTTTCTTT. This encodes CASSSSAGAGTEAFF.

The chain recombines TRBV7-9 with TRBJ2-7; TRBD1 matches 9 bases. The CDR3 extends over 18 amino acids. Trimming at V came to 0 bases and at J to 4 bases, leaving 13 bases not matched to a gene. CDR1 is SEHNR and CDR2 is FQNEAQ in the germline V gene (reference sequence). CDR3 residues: CASSLARTGTGPLYEQYF. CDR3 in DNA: TGTGCCAGCAGCTTAGCTAGGACCGGGACAGGGCCCCTTTACGAGCAGTACTTC.

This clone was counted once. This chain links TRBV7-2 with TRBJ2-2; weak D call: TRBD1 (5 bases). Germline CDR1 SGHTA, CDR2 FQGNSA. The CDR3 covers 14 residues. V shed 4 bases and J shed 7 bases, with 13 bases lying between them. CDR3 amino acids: CASSWLPQGGELFF. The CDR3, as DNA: TGTGCCAGCAGCTGGCTACCTCAGGGCGGGGAGCTGTTTTTT.

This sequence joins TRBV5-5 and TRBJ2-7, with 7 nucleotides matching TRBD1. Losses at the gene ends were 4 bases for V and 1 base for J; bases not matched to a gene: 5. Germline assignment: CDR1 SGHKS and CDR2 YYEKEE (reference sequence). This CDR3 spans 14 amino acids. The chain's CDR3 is CASSRGTVSYEQYF. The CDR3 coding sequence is TGTGCCAGCAGCCGAGGGACAGTATCCTACGAGCAGTACTTC.